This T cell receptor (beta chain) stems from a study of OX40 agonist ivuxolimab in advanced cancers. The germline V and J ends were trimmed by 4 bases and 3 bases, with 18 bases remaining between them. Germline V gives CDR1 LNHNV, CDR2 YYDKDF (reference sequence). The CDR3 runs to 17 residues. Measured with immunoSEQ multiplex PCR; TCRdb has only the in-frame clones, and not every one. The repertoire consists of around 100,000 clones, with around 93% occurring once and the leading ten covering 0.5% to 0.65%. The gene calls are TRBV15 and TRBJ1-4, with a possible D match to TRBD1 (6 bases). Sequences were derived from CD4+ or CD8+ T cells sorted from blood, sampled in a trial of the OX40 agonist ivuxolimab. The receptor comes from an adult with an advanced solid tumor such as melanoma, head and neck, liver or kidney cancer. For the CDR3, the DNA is TGTGCCACCAGCACCGGACAGTCCTACCGAGCTAATGAAAAACTGTTTTTT. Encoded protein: CATSTGQSYRANEKLFF. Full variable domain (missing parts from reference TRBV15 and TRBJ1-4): DAMVIQNPRYQVTQFGKPVTLSCSQTLNHNVMYWYQQKSSQAPKLLFHYYDKDFNNEADTPDNFQSRRPNTSFCFLDIRSPGLGDTAMYLCATSTGQSYRANEKLFFGSGTQLSVL.